The table lists the clone carrying this T cell receptor (beta chain) with many counts. These data are taken from a study of blood T cell repertoires in COVID-19. For the study at large: The United States, Italy and Spain were the sources of the acute and convalescent COVID-19 samples. In each case, the material was cDNA or gDNA derived from T cells, B-cell-depleted T cells, or PBMCs.

The Seattle patients joined while their infection was active and were tracked longitudinally afterward. Between the trimmed V and J ends, which lost 4 bases and 3 bases, there was a span of 12 bases. Germline CDR1 is SQVTM and CDR2 is ANQGSEA. The CDR3 is 13 amino acids. Using immunoSEQ multiplex PCR, the repertoire was profiled, and TCRdb retains in-frame clones only, with some absent. The data contain some 180,000 clones, about four fifths of them singletons. V gene TRBV29-1 combines with J gene TRBJ1-1, with D possibly being TRBD1 (6 bases). This receptor was taken from a woman aged 60-75 years with COVID-19, enrolled during active disease. Sequencing was done on a sample of peripheral blood. The DNA for the CDR3 is TGCAGCGTTGCGATGGGGGCTTACACTGAAGCTTTCTTT. As protein: CSVAMGAYTEAFF.